This TCR beta chain was identified in a study of cytomegalovirus exposure and HLA in healthy donors. From germline, CDR1 is SGHAT and CDR2 FQNNGV. V was trimmed by 1 base and J by 4 bases, leaving 5 bases between them. The CDR3 sequence is 12 residues long. PCR was performed using 60 Vbeta and 13 Jbeta primers. Here immunoSEQ multiplex PCR was the method, and the copy in TCRdb shows in-frame clones only, minus some. The data hold approximately 37,000 clones, with approximately 79% observed a single time. The chain joins TRBV11-2 to TRBJ2-7; D is unresolved. The source is a woman aged 18-29 years in good health and CMV-seropositive. Sequencing was done on a sample of PBMCs. The CDR3 is CASSLATYEQYF. As DNA, the CDR3 is TGTGCCAGCAGCTTAGCTACTTACGAGCAGTACTTC.